One sample yielded the 29 T cell receptor beta chains listed below, sequenced in a study of blood T cells in healthy people across ages. For the second PCR, which ran for roughly 7 to 11 cycles, a sample-barcoded 5' primer and a J-beta primer mix were used. TCRdb called the 5' RACE reads again in MiXCR, with one record for every CDR3 protein. Of hundreds of thousands of distinct CDR3 sequences in the sample, roughly 60% were seen once. The sample taken for sequencing was blood. Every receptor here comes from a young man in good health.

A single count supports this clonotype. The V and J genes are TRBV29-1 and TRBJ2-2; possible D gene TRBD1, 5 bases. With 7 bases removed from V and 7 bases from J, the gap between germline ends came to 19 bases. Germline V gene lookup returns CDR1 SQVTM and CDR2 ANQGSEA. The CDR3 has 14 amino acids. CDR3 nucleotide sequence: TGCAGCGCTAGATCGCAGGGCTCGGGCGGGGAGCTGTTTTTT. The encoded protein is CSARSQGSGGELFF.

The CDR3 region has the DNA TGCAGTGCTAGTGGGACTATGAACACTGAAGCTTTCTTT. Its protein product is CSASGTMNTEAFF. The chain carries TRBV20-1 and TRBJ1-1; possible D gene TRBD1, 5 bases. Germline CDR1 DFQATT, CDR2 SNEGSKA (reference sequence). The V end lost 3 bases, the J end lost 0 bases, and 8 bases lay between the germline ends. The CDR3 extends over 13 amino acids.

CDR3 in amino acids: CASSQLQGAGETQYF. In DNA, the CDR3 is TGTGCCAGCAGCCAGCTACAGGGGGCCGGAGAGACCCAGTACTTC. This chain connects TRBV14 to TRBJ2-5; TRBD1 aligns across 9 bases. Germline V gives CDR1 SGHDN, CDR2 FVKESK. The CDR3 runs 15 residues. V shed 3 bases, J shed 4 bases, and the junction held 6 bases outside the gene matches.

The chain employs TRBV6-5 and TRBJ2-1, with 8 bases matching TRBD2. V was pared by 0 bases and J by 10 bases, with 8 bases of the junction left unmatched. The CDR3 sequence is 15 residues long. CDR1 is MNHEY, CDR2 SVGAGI, per germline. The CDR3 region is CASSYSPGLAGEQFF. CDR3 bases: TGTGCCAGCAGTTACTCCCCGGGGCTAGCGGGCGAGCAGTTCTTC.

The V call is TRBV30, the J call TRBJ1-1; 9 bases align to TRBD1. V lost 4 bases to trimming and J lost 5 bases; unmatched junction nucleotides: 5. The CDR3 runs to 13 residues. Germline values: CDR1 GTSNPN, CDR2 SVGIG (reference sequence). As DNA, the CDR3 is TGTGCCTGGAATAGACAGGGGGGGACTGAAGCTTTCTTT. This encodes CAWNRQGGTEAFF.

This clonotype came up many times. J is TRBJ1-2 and V is TRBV5-1; TRBD1 agrees at 9 bases. CDR1 is SGHRS and CDR2 is YFSETQ in the germline V gene. The CDR3 extends over 16 amino acids. V shed 5 bases and J 4 bases; nucleotides not matched to a gene: 12. For the CDR3, the DNA is TGCGCCAGCAGTCTGGCCGGGACAGGGCGGTCCTATGGCTACACCTTC. Amino acid sequence: CASSLAGTGRSYGYTF.

The V call is TRBV4-3, the J call TRBJ2-5; 9 positions match TRBD2. Germline assignment: CDR1 LGHNA and CDR2 YSLEER. Losses at the gene ends were 9 bases for V and 5 bases for J; bases not matched to a gene: 10. The CDR3 totals 14 residues. The CDR3, as DNA: TGCGCCAGTAAACCGGGACTAGCAATTGAGACCCAGTACTTC. Its protein product is CASKPGLAIETQYF.

The chain couples TRBV4-1 to TRBJ2-5, with 10 bases fitting TRBD1. Trimming cost V 3 bases and J 11 bases; bases outside gene matches: 9. The V gene's germline CDR1 is MGHRA and CDR2 YSYEKL. This CDR3 comprises 14 residues. In nucleotides, the CDR3 is TGCGCCAGCAGCCATCCGGGACAGGGGCGAGAGCAGTACTTC. Translating it yields CASSHPGQGREQYF.

The V gene is TRBV20-1, the J gene TRBJ2-1; D remains ambiguous. Trimming removed 5 bases from V and 1 base from J, with 12 bases in between. This CDR3 contains 14 residues. Germline V CDR1 and CDR2: DFQATT, SNEGSKA (reference sequence). CDR3 DNA: TGCAGTGCTCCGCGACCCAATTCCTACAATGAGCAGTTCTTC. It codes for CSAPRPNSYNEQFF.

The sample holds a few counts of this clonotype. V usage is TRBV29-1 and J usage is TRBJ2-1, with a weak D call TRBD2 (5 bases). CDR3 size: 14 residues. V lost 7 bases, J lost 8 bases, and 21 bases lay in between. Germline values: CDR1 SQVTM, CDR2 ANQGSEA. For the CDR3, the DNA is TGCAGCGCCGCGAAAGGACTGGGTCTGGATGAGCAGTTCTTC. Amino acids: CSAAKGLGLDEQFF.

The chain is built from TRBV29-1 and TRBJ1-1; the D gene is possibly TRBD1 (5 bases). The CDR3 loop spans 14 amino acids. Trimming left V 3 bases short and J 2 bases short, with 13 bases between. CDR1 is SQVTM, CDR2 ANQGSEA, per germline. The DNA of the CDR3 is TGCAGCGTTGATGGGGCCCCACTCAACACTGAAGCTTTCTTT. Residues: CSVDGAPLNTEAFF. Filled out from reference TRBV29-1 and TRBJ1-1, the complete variable domain reads SAVISQKPSRDICQRGTSLTIQCQVDSQVTMMFWYRQQPGQSLTLIATANQGSEATYESGFVIDKFPISRPNLTFSTLTVSNMSPEDSSIYLCSVDGAPLNTEAFFGQGTRLTVV.

This clonotype turned up a few times. V usage is TRBV14 and J usage is TRBJ2-5; D may be TRBD1 or TRBD2 (5 bases each). The germline gives CDR1 SGHDN, CDR2 FVKESK. Trimming pared 8 bases from V and 4 bases from J, leaving 11 bases between. This CDR3 region has 12 residues. CDR3 residues: CASGGHGETQYF. As DNA, the CDR3 is TGTGCCAGCGGGGGTCACGGAGAGACCCAGTACTTC.

The V gene is TRBV20-1, the J gene TRBJ2-2; no definite D call. The CDR3 has 14 amino acids. Germline CDR1 DFQATT, CDR2 SNEGSKA (reference sequence). Trimming took 3 bases from V and 4 from J, leaving 12 bases between them. The CDR3 bases are TGCAGTGCTAGTTCCCCAGTAGGCACCGGGGAGCTGTTTTTT. It codes for CSASSPVGTGELFF.

V gene TRBV20-1 combines with J gene TRBJ2-5; weak D call: TRBD1 (6 bases). CDR3 size: 12 residues. Germline V CDR1 and CDR2: DFQATT, SNEGSKA (reference sequence). With 3 bases removed from V and 6 bases from J, the gap between germline ends came to 11 bases. The CDR3 loop is CSASNREKTQYF. The DNA of the CDR3 is TGCAGTGCTAGCAACAGGGAGAAGACCCAGTACTTC.

This clonotype was counted a few times. This chain uses TRBV7-2 with TRBJ1-2, with TRBD1 as a possible D gene (5 bases). This CDR3 region has 15 residues. V was pared by 1 base and J by 8 bases, with 17 bases between. CDR1 and CDR2 from the germline V gene are SGHTA and FQGNSA. The CDR3 protein is CASSLDRQFPRGYTF. Here the CDR3 DNA reads TGTGCCAGCAGCTTAGACCGACAGTTCCCAAGGGGCTACACCTTC.

This clonotype was observed a handful of times. This sequence joins TRBV27 and TRBJ1-2; a weak D match, TRBD1 (5 bases). Germline CDR1 and CDR2: MNHEY and SMNVEV (reference sequence). V was clipped by 9 bases and J by 7 bases, with 21 bases between them. The CDR3 contains 14 residues. The CDR3 region is CASRPGVAGSGYTF. The CDR3 nucleotides are TGTGCCAGTAGGCCCGGGGTTGCAGGGTCTGGCTACACCTTC.

The genes are TRBV20-1 and TRBJ1-5, with D maybe TRBD1 (5 bases). The CDR3 contains 14 residues. Germline lookup yields CDR1 DFQATT and CDR2 SNEGSKA (reference sequence). The ends were cut back, 5 bases at V and 2 bases at J, with 13 bases in the middle. The CDR3 spells CSAWDGERNQPQHF. The CDR3 region has the DNA TGCAGTGCTTGGGACGGGGAACGCAATCAGCCCCAGCATTTT.

This clonotype was seen once. The J gene is TRBJ2-4, the V gene TRBV3-1, with a weak D call TRBD2 (6 bases). The J call may be incorrect, as the DNA end agrees better with TRBJ2-7. The CDR3 is 18 amino acids. Germline CDR1 is LGHDT and CDR2 is YNNKEL (reference sequence). The CDR3: CASSQYLAGKGSRYEQYF. The DNA of the CDR3 is TGTGCCAGCAGCCAATATCTGGCGGGGAAGGGCTCTCGGTACGAGCAGTACTTC.

This clonotype was observed a few times. This chain uses TRBV9 with TRBJ2-3; D is uncertain. V lost 0 bases to trimming and J lost 6 bases, with 11 bases between them. Germline V gene lookup returns CDR1 SGDLS and CDR2 YYNGEE. The CDR3 is 14 amino acids. CDR3 in DNA: TGTGCCAGCAGCGTAGGTCAGCGTTCCGATACGCAGTATTTT. Its protein product is CASSVGQRSDTQYF.

J is TRBJ1-4 and V is TRBV3-1, with D tentatively TRBD1 (5 bases). In germline, CDR1 is LGHDT, CDR2 YNNKEL (reference sequence). The ends were cut back, 2 bases at V and 1 base at J, with 5 bases in the middle. The CDR3 is made up of 14 amino acids. The CDR3 coding sequence is TGTGCCAGCAGCCAACAGGGAACTAATGAAAAACTGTTTTTT. As protein: CASSQQGTNEKLFF. Together with reference TRBV3-1 and TRBJ1-4, the CDR3 gives the full variable domain: DTAVSQTPKYLVTQMGNDKSIKCEQNLGHDTMYWYKQDSKKFLKIMFSYNNKELIINETVPNRFSPKSPDKAHLNLHINSLELGDSAVYFCASSQQGTNEKLFFGSGTQLSVL.

The chain uses TRBV20-1 and TRBJ2-1, with TRBD2 matching 8 bases. This CDR3 has 13 residues. J lost 8 bases, V lost 3 bases, and 6 bases had no gene match. Germline V gives CDR1 DFQATT, CDR2 SNEGSKA (reference sequence). The CDR3 DNA sequence: TGCAGTGCTAGTCGGGGGGGCCTAGATGAGCAGTTCTTC. Its protein product is CSASRGGLDEQFF.

The table lists this clonotype with a few counts. The gene calls are TRBV7-2 and TRBJ2-7; 7 bases are a match to TRBD1. Germline V CDR1 and CDR2: SGHTA, FQGNSA. The CDR3 covers 15 residues. Trimming took 1 base from V and 1 from J; bases not matched to a gene: 4. The CDR3 here is CASSLGATGSYEQYF. CDR3 in DNA: TGTGCCAGCAGCTTAGGCGCGACAGGGTCCTACGAGCAGTACTTC.

The chain has TRBV30 and TRBJ2-1; D unresolved. Germline CDR1 reads GTSNPN; CDR2 reads SVGIG (reference sequence). The V gene lost 4 bases and the J gene lost 9 bases, with 10 bases spanning the gap. The CDR3 consists of 11 residues. The CDR3 DNA is TGTGCCTGGATAGAGAACGGTGAGCAGTTCTTC. Its protein product is CAWIENGEQFF.

The chain is built from TRBV20-1 and TRBJ2-3; unclear D gene. Germline CDR1 is DFQATT and CDR2 is SNEGSKA (reference sequence). This CDR3 has 11 amino acids. V lost 5 bases and J 6 bases, leaving 9 bases between the germline ends. The CDR3: CSAPYLDTQYF. For the CDR3, the DNA is TGCAGTGCTCCCTATCTGGATACGCAGTATTTT.

This clonotype was counted only a few times. The rearrangement joins TRBV5-1 to TRBJ2-5; 10 bases match TRBD2. This CDR3 is built from 15 residues. Germline lookup yields CDR1 SGHRS and CDR2 YFSETQ. J lost 9 bases, V lost 2 bases, and 10 bases had no gene match. In nucleotides, the CDR3 is TGCGCCAGCAGCTTTACGACTAGCGGGTCCAGGGCCCAGTACTTC. Its protein product is CASSFTTSGSRAQYF.

This clonotype was counted only a few times. The rearrangement joins TRBV20-1 to TRBJ2-1; D is undetermined. The CDR3 is 12 amino acids. Germline-derived CDR1 and CDR2 are DFQATT and SNEGSKA (reference sequence). V lost 3 bases to trimming and J lost 9 bases, with 12 bases between them. DNA for the CDR3: TGCAGTGCTAGGACCTCAACGGGTGAGCAGTTCTTC. Encoded protein: CSARTSTGEQFF.

This clonotype was seen ten or more times. The chain carries TRBV2 and TRBJ1-5; tentatively, D is TRBD1 (5 bases). This CDR3 contains 15 residues. The V end was cut by 0 bases, the J end by 6 bases, with 12 bases between. Per germline, CDR1 SNHLY and CDR2 FYNNEI. This CDR3 is CASSEARGAGQPQHF. CDR3 DNA sequence: TGTGCCAGCAGTGAAGCCCGGGGCGCGGGTCAGCCCCAGCATTTT.

This clonotype was observed once. The chain couples TRBV11-2 to TRBJ2-1; D ambiguous. The germline V gene has CDR1 SGHAT and CDR2 FQNNGV. CDR3 length: 17 amino acids. The V and J ends lost 0 bases and 4 bases respectively, with 16 bases between them. The chain's CDR3 is CASSLDTAAYPYNEQFF. Written as DNA, the CDR3 is TGTGCCAGCAGCTTAGATACAGCTGCCTACCCTTACAATGAGCAGTTCTTC.

V is TRBV7-2 and J is TRBJ1-2; perhaps TRBD1 as D (5 bases). This CDR3 spans 13 amino acids. The germline V gene encodes CDR1 SGHTA and CDR2 FQGNSA. Trimming took off 6 bases at V and 3 bases at J, with 11 bases between the two ends. This CDR3 is CASRPQGDYGYTF. The DNA for the CDR3 is TGTGCCAGCAGACCACAAGGGGACTATGGCTACACCTTC.